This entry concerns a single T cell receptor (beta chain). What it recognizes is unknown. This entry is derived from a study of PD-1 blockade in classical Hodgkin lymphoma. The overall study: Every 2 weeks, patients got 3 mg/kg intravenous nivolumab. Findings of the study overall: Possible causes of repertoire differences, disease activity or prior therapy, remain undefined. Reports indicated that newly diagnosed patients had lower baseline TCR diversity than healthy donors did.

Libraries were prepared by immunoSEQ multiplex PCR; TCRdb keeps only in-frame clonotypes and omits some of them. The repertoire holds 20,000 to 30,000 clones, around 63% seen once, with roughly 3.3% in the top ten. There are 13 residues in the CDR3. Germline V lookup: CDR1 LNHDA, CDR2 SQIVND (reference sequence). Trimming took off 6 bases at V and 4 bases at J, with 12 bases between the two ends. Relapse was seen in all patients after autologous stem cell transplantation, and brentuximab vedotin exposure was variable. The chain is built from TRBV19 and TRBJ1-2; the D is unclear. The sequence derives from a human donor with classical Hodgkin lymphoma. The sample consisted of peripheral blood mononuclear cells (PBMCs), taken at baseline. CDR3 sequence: CASRPELFYGYTF. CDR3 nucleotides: TGTGCCAGTAGACCCGAGCTCTTCTATGGCTACACCTTC.